Listed below are T cell receptor beta chains from one sample, sequenced in a study of beta chain features in type 1 diabetes. Some clones are missing from TCRdb's copy, which holds only in-frame ones; the method was immunoSEQ multiplex PCR. The sample holds about 250,000 clones; roughly 15% are singletons and the top ten take roughly 0.024%. Sequencing was carried out using naive CD4+ T cells from blood. These receptor sequences come from a woman aged 35 to 49 in good health. Each CDR3 is given with its conserved first and last residue. Each record gives: J gene, V gene, D gene, clone size, CDR3 DNA, CDR3 protein. A D gene is named only where the DNA matches it firmly. Only part of the rows carry a size: once, few, many, or a class if the clone is expanded.

J: TRBJ2-7; V: TRBV5-1; D: TRBD2; size: few; DNA: TGCGCCAGCAGCTCAGAACCGGGACTAGCACCGGTCGAGCAGTACTTC; CDR3: CASSSEPGLAPVEQYF
J: TRBJ2-7; V: TRBV20-1; D: -; size: few; DNA: TGCAGTGCAGAGAGTACCTACGAGCAGTACTTC; CDR3: CSAESTYEQYF
J: TRBJ2-1; V: TRBV19; D: -; size: -; DNA: TGTGCCAGTAGTATTAAGCAGGGGCAGAGGGTTAATGAGCAGTTCTTC; CDR3: CASSIKQGQRVNEQFF
J: TRBJ1-5; V: TRBV6-5; D: TRBD1; size: -; DNA: TGTGCCAGCAGTCGACAGGGCTATAGCAATCAGCCCCAGCATTTT; CDR3: CASSRQGYSNQPQHF
J: TRBJ2-5; V: TRBV7-8; D: TRBD2; size: -; DNA: TGTGCCAGCAGCTTAGTTAGCGGACTAGCGGGGGCTGAGACCCAGTACTTC; CDR3: CASSLVSGLAGAETQYF
J: TRBJ1-5; V: TRBV7-2; D: -; size: -; DNA: TGTGCCAGCAGTCGGCGCAGCGATCAGCCCCAGCATTTT; CDR3: CASSRRSDQPQHF
J: TRBJ1-1; V: TRBV5-6; D: -; size: few; DNA: TGTGCCAGCAGCCCTCAGGGAGGAGCAATAGAAGCTTTCTTT; CDR3: CASSPQGGAIEAFF
J: TRBJ2-3; V: TRBV6-6; D: -; size: few; DNA: TGTGCCAGCAGCTACTGGGAGACGGATACGCAGTATTTT; CDR3: CASSYWETDTQYF
J: TRBJ2-5; V: TRBV29-1; D: -; size: few; DNA: TGCAGCGGAAGTAGCGGTGCTAGACGGGAGACCCAGTACTTC; CDR3: CSGSSGARRETQYF
J: TRBJ2-1; V: TRBV28; D: -; size: -; DNA: TGTGCCAGCAGTCAGCGACTAGTTTGGGTCAATGAGCAGTTCTTC; CDR3: CASSQRLVWVNEQFF
J: TRBJ2-7; V: TRBV5-1; D: TRBD1; size: -; DNA: TGCGCCAGCAGCTTGGTCCCTCCGGGACAGTCTTCCCACGAGCAGTACTTC; CDR3: CASSLVPPGQSSHEQYF
J: TRBJ1-1; V: TRBV28; D: -; size: few; DNA: TGTGCCAGCAGTTTAGGGGGAGGGGTCACTGAAGCTTTCTTT; CDR3: CASSLGGGVTEAFF
J: TRBJ2-7; V: TRBV9; D: TRBD2; size: -; DNA: TGTGCCAGCAGCGTAGATGCGGGGGGCACCTACGAGCAGTACTTC; CDR3: CASSVDAGGTYEQYF
J: TRBJ2-7; V: TRBV6-5; D: TRBD2; size: -; DNA: TGTGCCAGCGGCCTAGCGGGGGCGAACGAGCAGTACTTC; CDR3: CASGLAGANEQYF
J: TRBJ2-3; V: TRBV6-1; D: TRBD2; size: -; DNA: TGTGCCAGCGTTCCAACTAGCGGCACAGATACGCAGTATTTT; CDR3: CASVPTSGTDTQYF
J: TRBJ2-2; V: TRBV5-1; D: -; size: few; DNA: TGCGCCAGCAGCTTGTTCCTAGTCGGCGGGGAGCTGTTTTTT; CDR3: CASSLFLVGGELFF
J: TRBJ1-5; V: TRBV18; D: -; size: -; DNA: TGTGCCAGCTCACCAGGAGATAATCAGCCCCAGCATTTT; CDR3: CASSPGDNQPQHF
J: TRBJ1-1; V: TRBV18; D: -; size: few; DNA: TGTGCCAGCTCACCGGGCGCCCCGAACACTGAAGCTTTCTTT; CDR3: CASSPGAPNTEAFF